This passage covers 20 T cell receptor beta chains from one sample sequenced in a study of blood T cell repertoires in COVID-19. The protocol was immunoSEQ multiplex PCR, while the TCRdb copy is restricted to in-frame clones and leaves out a portion. The sample lists approximately 77,000 clones, around 77% seen once, with 16% in the top ten. The sample taken for sequencing was peripheral blood. These receptors all stem from a man in his sixties or seventies with active or convalescent COVID-19.

The rearrangement joins TRBV6-1 to TRBJ1-4; D might be TRBD1 (6 bases). V was trimmed by 1 base and J by 7 bases, leaving 10 bases between them. The CDR3 length is 14 residues. Germline V gene sequence: CDR1 MNHNS, CDR2 SASEGT. CDR3 nucleotide sequence: TGTGCCAGCAGTGAAGTCAGGGGAGTTGAAAAACTGTTTTTT. This gives the protein CASSEVRGVEKLFF.

The rearrangement joins TRBV6-2 or TRBV6-3 to TRBJ2-7; D remains unclear. Trimming pared 7 bases from V and 0 bases from J, leaving 10 bases between. Germline V gene lookup returns CDR1 MNHEY and CDR2 SVGEGT. This CDR3 contains 13 residues. The CDR3 region is CASTPMSSYEQYF. The CDR3 DNA sequence: TGTGCCAGCACCCCGATGAGCTCCTACGAGCAGTACTTC.

The genes are TRBV13 and TRBJ2-5; D gene unclear. This CDR3 has 13 amino acids. Germline-derived CDR1 and CDR2 are PRHDT and FYEKMQ (reference sequence). V was pared by 5 bases and J by 3 bases, with 10 bases between. In DNA, the CDR3 is TGTGCCAGCAGCGATAGCAGCGAAGAGACCCAGTACTTC. Translation: CASSDSSEETQYF.

This chain joins TRBV3-1 (or the pseudogene TRBV3-2) and TRBJ2-1; a weak D match, TRBD2 (7 bases). Germline V gene lookup returns CDR1 LGHDT and CDR2 YNNKEL (reference sequence). The CDR3 spans 16 residues. V dropped 3 bases and J dropped 10 bases, with 22 bases sitting between them. CDR3: CASSQGYGGGSGEQFF. The CDR3 DNA reads as TGTGCCAGCAGCCAGGGTTATGGGGGCGGGAGCGGAGAGCAGTTCTTC.

The rearrangement uses TRBV6-5 and TRBJ1-2, with D possibly matching TRBD1 (5 bases). Germline V gives CDR1 MNHEY, CDR2 SVGAGI. Trimming left V 6 bases short and J 5 bases short, with 7 bases between. CDR3 length equals 11 residues. CDR3 protein: CASSPGYGYTF. The CDR3 DNA reads TGTGCCAGCAGCCCAGGGTATGGCTACACCTTC.

The chain links TRBV28 to TRBJ1-4; TRBD1 agrees at 7 bases. Germline lookup yields CDR1 MDHEN and CDR2 SYDVKM. This CDR3 region has 15 residues. V shed 6 bases, J shed 7 bases, and the junction held 11 bases outside the gene matches. The CDR3 DNA follows: TGTGCCAGCAGGAAAATCCAGGGGGGTAGTGAAAAACTGTTTTTT. Its protein is CASRKIQGGSEKLFF.

V usage is TRBV20-1 and J usage is TRBJ2-3; 11 bases line up with TRBD2. V lost 3 bases, J lost 1 base, and 6 bases stayed unmatched. The germline CDR1 and CDR2 sequences are DFQATT and SNEGSKA (reference sequence). This CDR3 comprises 16 residues. The CDR3 is CSASLAGGGGTDTQYF. The DNA for the CDR3 is TGCAGTGCTAGTCTAGCGGGGGGCGGGGGCACAGATACGCAGTATTTT.

V and J are TRBV11-3 and TRBJ2-2, with 9 bases lining up with TRBD2. CDR1 and CDR2 from the germline V gene are SGHNT and YENEEA. Unmatched junction bases numbered 4, after V lost 3 bases and J lost 5 bases. There are 15 residues in the CDR3. This CDR3 is CASSFAGGRTGELFF. The CDR3, as DNA: TGTGCCAGCAGCTTCGCGGGGGGGCGAACCGGGGAGCTGTTTTTT.

In its sample, this clone was seen a few times. The genes are TRBV27 and TRBJ2-4; D not resolved. V gave up 8 bases and J gave up 0 bases, with 11 bases separating them. The germline V gene encodes CDR1 MNHEY and CDR2 SMNVEV (reference sequence). The CDR3 contains 14 residues. The CDR3 sequence: CASYSPLAKNIQYF. Written as DNA, the CDR3 is TGTGCCAGCTATAGCCCCCTAGCCAAAAACATTCAGTACTTC.

This chain connects TRBV5-4 to TRBJ2-3; TRBD2 matches 13 bases. The CDR3 sequence is 15 residues long. After removal of 4 bases from V and 10 bases from J, the junction contained 9 bases not matched to a gene. Germline CDR1 is SGHNT and CDR2 is YYREEE (reference sequence). CDR3 loop: CASSQTSGGGNAQYF. For the CDR3, the DNA is TGTGCCAGCAGCCAAACTAGCGGGGGGGGCAACGCGCAGTATTTT.

This rearrangement joins TRBV6-5 to TRBJ2-2; 10 bases line up with TRBD1. This CDR3 has 15 residues. V was clipped by 7 bases and J by 5 bases; unmatched bases: 7. Germline V gene sequence: CDR1 MNHEY, CDR2 SVGAGI. The CDR3 DNA reads TGTGCCAGCACCGGACAGGGGGAAGGGACCGGGGAGCTGTTTTTT. This translates into CASTGQGEGTGELFF.

This rearrangement joins TRBV19 to TRBJ2-5; 7 positions agree with TRBD2. Germline V gives CDR1 LNHDA, CDR2 SQIVND (reference sequence). The CDR3 length is 14 residues. V lost 2 bases and J lost 3; bases outside the gene matches: 3. In DNA form, the CDR3 reads TGTGCCAGTAGTATAAGTCTAGCGGAAGAGACCCAGTACTTC. Translated: CASSISLAEETQYF.

V and J are TRBV4-2 and TRBJ1-5, with TRBD1 matching over 11 bases. CDR1 and CDR2 from the germline V gene are LGHNA and YNFKEQ. Trimming cost V 6 bases and J 8 bases; bases outside gene matches: 9. There are 15 residues in the CDR3. CDR3 sequence reads: CASSPEGQGGEPQHF. CDR3 DNA: TGTGCCAGCAGTCCCGAGGGACAGGGGGGGGAGCCCCAGCATTTT.

The rearrangement joins TRBV29-1 to TRBJ2-5; the match to TRBD2 covers 10 bases. The junction had 8 bases not matched to a gene; V was cut back by 7 bases and J by 3 bases. CDR1 and CDR2 (germline): SQVTM, ANQGSEA. The CDR3 runs to 14 residues. CDR3 sequence: CSETSGLAEETQYF. The CDR3 DNA follows: TGCAGCGAGACCTCCGGACTAGCGGAAGAGACCCAGTACTTC. Together with reference TRBV29-1 and TRBJ2-5, the CDR3 gives the full variable domain: SAVISQKPSRDICQRGTSLTIQCQVDSQVTMMFWYRQQPGQSLTLIATANQGSEATYESGFVIDKFPISRPNLTFSTLTVSNMSPEDSSIYLCSETSGLAEETQYFGPGTRLLVL.

This chain connects TRBV5-1 to TRBJ2-3, with 10 bases lining up with TRBD2. The CDR3 runs to 16 residues. Germline V gene data show CDR1 as SGHRS and CDR2 as YFSETQ. J was trimmed by 8 bases and V by 4 bases; bases with no gene match: 13. The CDR3 is CASSPTSLAGVSTQYF. The CDR3, as DNA: TGCGCCAGCAGCCCGACCTCCCTAGCGGGGGTGAGTACGCAGTATTTT. Together with reference TRBV5-1 and TRBJ2-3, the CDR3 gives the full variable domain: KAGVTQTPRYLIKTRGQQVTLSCSPISGHRSVSWYQQTPGQGLQFLFEYFSETQRNKGNFPGRFSGRQFSNSRSEMNVSTLELGDSALYLCASSPTSLAGVSTQYFGPGTRLTVL.

In its sample, this clone was seen once. The V and J genes are TRBV14 and TRBJ2-7; 7 bases match TRBD2. The CDR3 is made up of 17 amino acids. The germline gives CDR1 SGHDN, CDR2 FVKESK. Trimming took 0 bases from V and 5 from J; bases not matched to a gene: 13. CDR3 sequence: CASSQDLEGGEKDEQYF. The CDR3 DNA reads TGTGCCAGCAGCCAAGATCTTGAGGGAGGGGAGAAGGACGAGCAGTACTTC.

The gene calls are TRBV5-6 and TRBJ2-1; TRBD1 aligns across 9 bases. CDR3 size: 13 residues. J was trimmed by 10 bases and V by 4 bases; bases with no gene match: 6. The germline V gene has CDR1 SGHDT and CDR2 YYEEEE. CDR3 DNA: TGTGCCAGCAGCCCACAGGGGGCGTGGGAGCAGTTCTTC. Translating gives CASSPQGAWEQFF. The full variable domain, with the rest looked up from reference TRBV5-6 and TRBJ2-1, is DAGVTQSPTHLIKTRGQQVTLRCSPKSGHDTVSWYQQALGQGPQFIFQYYEEEERQRGNFPDRFSGHQFPNYSSELNVNALLLGDSALYLCASSPQGAWEQFFGPGTRLTVL.

This clone has just a few counts. The chain has TRBV9 and TRBJ1-5; D gene uncertain. The CDR3 has 13 residues. The germline CDR1 and CDR2 sequences are SGDLS and YYNGEE. V was cut by 0 bases and J by 1 base, with 2 bases left in between. Here the CDR3 DNA reads TGTGCCAGCAGCGTAGCGAGCAATCAGCCCCAGCATTTT. It translates to CASSVASNQPQHF.

The J gene is TRBJ2-2, the V gene TRBV7-7; tentative D call: TRBD2 (5 bases). V gave up 4 bases and J gave up 0 bases, with 18 bases separating them. Germline V gene lookup returns CDR1 SSHAT and CDR2 FNYEAQ (reference sequence). This CDR3 contains 18 residues. CDR3 amino acids: CASSYKSWEPTNTGELFF. CDR3 sequence (DNA): TGTGCCAGCAGCTATAAGTCATGGGAGCCAACGAACACCGGGGAGCTGTTTTTT.

The chain links TRBV4-1 to TRBJ1-2; D might be TRBD1 (5 bases). Trimming stripped 1 base from V and 2 bases from J, with 11 bases between. Germline V gene data show CDR1 as MGHRA and CDR2 as YSYEKL. This CDR3 contains 15 residues. The CDR3 DNA sequence: TGCGCCAGCAGCCAAGGGGGCGGGAGGAACTATGGCTACACCTTC. Encoded protein: CASSQGGGRNYGYTF.